Here is one T cell receptor (beta chain) with its context. The protocol was immunoSEQ multiplex PCR, while the TCRdb copy is restricted to in-frame clones and leaves out a portion. The sample shows approximately 84,000 clones, approximately 85% of them seen only once. This record comes from a study of T cell responses to AZD1222 COVID-19 vaccine. Trimming shortened V by 5 bases and J by 0 bases, and 5 bases separated the two germline ends. Germline V gene sequence: CDR1 SGHRS, CDR2 YFSETQ. The CDR3 is made up of 12 amino acids. The clonotype was recovered from an adult who received the AZD1222 COVID-19 vaccine. This chain connects TRBV5-1 to TRBJ2-5; D is unresolved. Material: peripheral blood, obtained 28 days after the second AZD1222 dose. CDR3 sequence: CASSRDQETQYF. The CDR3 DNA is TGCGCCAGCAGTCGAGACCAAGAGACCCAGTACTTC.